These 4 T cell receptor beta chains came from one sample sequenced in a study of radiotherapy plus CTLA-4 blockade in lung cancer. Assay used: immunoSEQ multiplex PCR; TCRdb lists only in-frame clones, some missing. The table has roughly 98,000 clones, about four fifths seen once. This specimen consisted of peripheral blood, obtained from a patient treated with radiotherapy plus ipilimumab. The receptors derive from a human donor with non-small cell lung cancer that progressed on radiotherapy plus ipilimumab.

This chain uses TRBV5-6 with TRBJ2-2; the D gene is possibly TRBD2 (6 bases). V gave up 4 bases and J gave up 4 bases, with 17 bases separating them. CDR3 length: 16 amino acids. Germline V gene lookup returns CDR1 SGHDT and CDR2 YYEEEE. CDR3 nucleotides: TGTGCCAGCAGCCACGAACCGGGACTTATCACCGGGGAGCTGTTTTTT. As protein: CASSHEPGLITGELFF.

The chain recombines TRBV7-2 with TRBJ2-7; 9 bases align to TRBD1. Germline assignment: CDR1 SGHTA and CDR2 FQGNSA. This CDR3 region has 12 residues. After removal of 8 bases from V and 2 bases from J, the junction contained 1 base not matched to a gene. CDR3 sequence: CASGTGTYEQYF. The DNA of the CDR3 is TGTGCCAGCGGGACAGGGACCTACGAGCAGTACTTC.

The chain combines TRBV30 with TRBJ1-1; the D gene is possibly TRBD1 (6 bases). Germline V gene data show CDR1 as GTSNPN and CDR2 as SVGIG (reference sequence). The CDR3 is 13 residues long. V shed 4 bases and J shed 1 base, with 10 bases lying between them. The chain's CDR3 is CAWTRTANTEAFF. The CDR3 DNA is TGTGCCTGGACTAGGACAGCGAACACTGAAGCTTTCTTT.

J is TRBJ2-4 and V is TRBV7-2; 8 bases match TRBD1. Germline V lookup: CDR1 SGHTA, CDR2 FQGNSA. The V and J ends lost 4 bases and 12 bases, in that order; junction bases with no gene match: 5. The CDR3 is made up of 12 amino acids. The CDR3 here is CASSSNTGGQYF. In DNA, the CDR3 is TGTGCCAGCAGCTCCAACACAGGGGGTCAGTACTTC.